These T cell receptor beta chains were read from a single sample in a study of blood T cells in healthy people across ages. TCRdb re-called the 5' RACE reads with MiXCR, one entry per CDR3 protein. The sample carries nearly 800,000 distinct CDR3 sequences, roughly 25% recorded once. This sample also appeared in a second study, on T cells of mothers and their children.

Sequenced material: blood. Source of these receptors: a boy younger than 18 in good health. The CDR3 runs from the conserved cysteine through the conserved F or W. Fields, in order: clone size, D gene, V gene, J gene, CDR3 protein, CDR3 DNA. A D gene is named only where the DNA matches it firmly. Size is omitted from some rows. Given values are once, few, many or a class for expanded clones.

few	-	TRBV9	TRBJ2-1	CASSVSWSSYNEQFF	TGTGCCAGCAGCGTGTCTTGGAGCTCCTACAATGAGCAGTTCTTC
-	-	TRBV7-2	TRBJ2-3	CASVKRGVHTDTQYF	TGTGCCAGCGTCAAGAGGGGGGTGCACACAGATACGCAGTATTTT
-	-	TRBV2	TRBJ2-7	CASSVGKGSQEQYF	TGTGCCAGCAGTGTGGGCAAGGGGTCCCAGGAGCAGTACTTC
-	-	TRBV11-2	TRBJ2-3	CASSLDADYPSDTQYF	TGTGCCAGCAGCTTAGATGCGGACTACCCTTCAGATACGCAGTATTTT
once	TRBD1	TRBV7-2	TRBJ2-7	CASSFAGQGDQYF	TGTGCCAGCAGCTTTGCGGGACAGGGGGACCAGTACTTC
-	-	TRBV7-2	TRBJ2-5	CASSPRLASPGDQYF	TGTGCCAGCAGCCCCCGTCTGGCCTCACCCGGGGACCAGTACTTC
few	-	TRBV7-9	TRBJ2-2	CASIPLGSRWELFF	TGTGCCAGCATCCCCCTAGGCTCCCGGTGGGAGCTGTTTTTT
many	-	TRBV7-2	TRBJ1-2	CASSLDPNYGYTF	TGCGCCAGCAGCTTGGACCCAAACTATGGCTACACCTTC
few	-	TRBV20-1	TRBJ2-6	CSAPGAASTGANVLTF	TGCAGTGCACCAGGCGCCGCGTCTACTGGGGCCAACGTCCTGACTTTC
-	TRBD2	TRBV5-1	TRBJ2-3	CASSTGTSGGASTQYF	TGCGCCAGCAGCACCGGGACTAGCGGGGGGGCAAGTACGCAGTATTTT
-	-	TRBV5-5	TRBJ1-3	CASSRTVESSGNTIYF	TGTGCCAGCAGCCGGACAGTTGAGAGCTCTGGAAACACCATATATTTT
-	-	TRBV9	TRBJ2-7	CASSVTGEGVYEQYF	TGTGCCAGCAGCGTAACGGGAGAGGGTGTCTACGAGCAGTACTTC
-	-	TRBV20-1	TRBJ2-2	CSARWSLNTGELFF	TGCAGTGCTAGATGGTCCTTAAACACCGGGGAGCTGTTTTTT
few	-	TRBV18	TRBJ2-5	CASSPAQGETQYF	TGTGCCAGCTCACCTGCACAAGGAGAGACCCAGTACTTC
-	-	TRBV9	TRBJ2-7	CASSVGGRSYEQYF	TGTGCCAGCAGCGTAGGGGGGAGGTCCTACGAGCAGTACTTC
few	TRBD2	TRBV19	TRBJ2-1	CASTGLAGGRYNEQFF	TGTGCCAGTACGGGACTAGCGGGAGGAAGGTACAATGAGCAGTTCTTC
-	TRBD2	TRBV7-8	TRBJ2-5	CASSPPSGRQETQYF	TGTGCCAGCAGCCCCCCTAGCGGGCGACAAGAGACCCAGTACTTC
few	-	TRBV5-1	TRBJ2-2	CASSLSSTGELFF	TGCGCCAGCAGCTTGAGCAGCACCGGGGAGCTGTTTTTT
many	-	TRBV5-1	TRBJ1-1	CASSLAGTFGAEAFF	TGCGCCAGCAGCTTGGCCGGGACCTTCGGGGCTGAAGCTTTCTTT
-	-	TRBV27	TRBJ2-5	CASSFPGADELYF	TGTGCCAGCAGTTTCCCGGGGGCCGACGAGCTGTACTTC
few	-	TRBV10-3	TRBJ2-5	CAISTASGPQEAQYF	TGTGCCATCAGTACCGCCTCGGGGCCCCAAGAGGCCCAGTACTTC
once	-	TRBV11-2	TRBJ1-3	CASSLSGPGNTIYF	TGTGCCAGCAGCTTGTCTGGGCCTGGAAACACCATATATTTT
few	-	TRBV5-4	TRBJ2-7	CASSFRGTTYEQYF	TGTGCCAGCAGCTTTAGGGGGACCACCTACGAGCAGTACTTC
-	TRBD1	TRBV24-1	TRBJ1-2	CATSDPTRGTSYTF	TGTGCCACCAGTGATCCGACCAGGGGGACGAGCTACACCTTC
many	TRBD1	TRBV7-9	TRBJ2-1	CASIWTGANNEQFF	TGTGCCAGCATATGGACAGGGGCTAACAATGAGCAGTTCTTC
-	-	TRBV28	TRBJ1-1	CASSFIAEAFF	TGTGCCAGCAGTTTTATTGCTGAAGCCTTCTTT